Below, 26 T cell receptor beta chains from the same sample are listed, as sequenced in a study of T cell responses to AZD1222 COVID-19 vaccine. The protocol was immunoSEQ multiplex PCR, while the TCRdb copy is restricted to in-frame clones and leaves out a portion. Found here are about 150,000 clones, roughly 94% of them singletons; the top ten hold around 1.3%. The sample here was peripheral blood, taken on day 0 of AZD1222 vaccination. Every receptor here comes from an adult in good health.

This clone occurred once. The chain couples TRBV2 to TRBJ2-2, with D possibly TRBD1 on 6 matching bases. V lost 5 bases and J lost 1, with 14 bases in between. The CDR3 is made up of 16 amino acids. The germline gives CDR1 SNHLY, CDR2 FYNNEI. CDR3 coding DNA: TGTGCCAGCAGTTCCTCCGGGACACTGAACACCGGGGAGCTGTTTTTT. This codes for CASSSSGTLNTGELFF.

The chain employs TRBV6-1 and TRBJ2-5; 11 bases are a match to TRBD2. Per germline, CDR1 MNHNS and CDR2 SASEGT. There are 16 residues in the CDR3. The V and J ends lost 2 bases and 3 bases, in that order; junction bases with no gene match: 5. The CDR3 nucleotides are TGTGCCAGCAGTGAATTGTTAGCGGGAGGGGAAGAGACCCAGTACTTC. This encodes CASSELLAGGEETQYF.

This rearrangement joins TRBV7-2 to TRBJ1-4; the D gene is possibly TRBD1 (5 bases). There are 14 residues in the CDR3. Trimming cost V 5 bases and J 5 bases, with 12 bases left between them. CDR1 is SGHTA, CDR2 FQGNSA, per germline. As DNA, the CDR3 is TGTGCCAGCAGCCCCCGGGACGGCAATGAAAAACTGTTTTTT. Its protein is CASSPRDGNEKLFF.

The count of this clone is one. This rearrangement joins TRBV10-1 to TRBJ1-1; 7 nucleotides agree with TRBD1. Germline CDR1 reads WNHNN; CDR2 reads SYGVQD (reference sequence). The length of the CDR3 is 14 residues. The trim removed 5 bases at V and 1 base at J, leaving 4 bases unmatched. CDR3 nucleotides: TGCGCCAGCAGTAGAGGGGGCAGGAACACTGAAGCTTTCTTT. Residues: CASSRGGRNTEAFF.

The J gene is TRBJ2-5, the V gene TRBV28, with 10 bases that match TRBD2. Germline V lookup: CDR1 MDHEN, CDR2 SYDVKM. CDR3 length equals 17 residues. Trimming removed 8 bases from V and 6 bases from J; junction bases left unmatched: 18. In nucleotides, the CDR3 is TGTGCCAGCGTAGTTGGTGGAGCGGGGGGGACATTACAGACCCAGTACTTC. Translated, it gives CASVVGGAGGTLQTQYF.

V is TRBV11-2 and J is TRBJ2-3, with TRBD1 matching 10 bases. Germline V gene data show CDR1 as SGHAT and CDR2 as FQNNGV. The CDR3 covers 15 residues. Unmatched junction bases numbered 4, after V lost 6 bases and J lost 1 base. The CDR3 DNA sequence: TGTGCCAGCAGTCTCGGGACAGGGGGCACAGATACGCAGTATTTT. As protein: CASSLGTGGTDTQYF.

The genes are TRBV7-7 and TRBJ2-3; maybe TRBD2 (7 bases). The germline V gene has CDR1 SSHAT and CDR2 FNYEAQ (reference sequence). Trimming removed 10 bases at V and 3 bases at J, with 23 bases between. The CDR3 length is 16 residues. CDR3 DNA sequence: TGTGCCACCTCGGCGGGGGCGGGATGGCGGACAGATACGCAGTATTTT. Translated, it gives CATSAGAGWRTDTQYF.

The chain uses TRBV7-9 and TRBJ1-2; maybe TRBD1 (5 bases). V was cut by 1 base and J by 2 bases, with 11 bases left in between. The CDR3 spans 15 residues. Per germline, CDR1 SEHNR and CDR2 FQNEAQ (reference sequence). CDR3 DNA: TGTGCCAGCAGCTTAGGGACAAGTGGAAACTATGGCTACACCTTC. Its translation is CASSLGTSGNYGYTF.

The chain employs TRBV10-3 and TRBJ1-5; unclear D gene. This CDR3 has 13 residues. Per the germline V gene, CDR1 is ENHRY and CDR2 is SYGVKD. With 7 bases removed from V and 7 bases from J, the gap between germline ends came to 14 bases. The CDR3 loop reads CAITDRVGQPQHF. The CDR3 DNA is TGTGCCATCACCGACCGTGTAGGCCAGCCCCAGCATTTT.

The V call is TRBV7-6, the J call TRBJ2-3; 8 nucleotides agree with TRBD2. This CDR3 is built from 18 residues. V dropped 1 base and J dropped 0; count of bases not matched to a gene: 9. Germline CDR1 SGHVS, CDR2 FNYEAQ. The CDR3 DNA follows: TGTGCCAGCAGCTTAGACCGCGGGGGGTTAACTAGCACAGATACGCAGTATTTT. Translating gives CASSLDRGGLTSTDTQYF.

The chain couples TRBV3-1 (or the pseudogene TRBV3-2) to TRBJ2-3; TRBD2 aligns across 15 bases. There are 14 residues in the CDR3. Per germline, CDR1 LGHDT and CDR2 YNNKEL (reference sequence). Trimming took 4 bases from V and 8 from J; bases not matched to a gene: 1. The CDR3 DNA reads as TGTGCCAGCAGCCGGACTAGCGGGAGGGCTACGCAGTATTTT. Protein: CASSRTSGRATQYF.

V usage is TRBV28 and J usage is TRBJ1-1, with D perhaps matching TRBD1 (5 bases). Per the germline V gene, CDR1 is MDHEN and CDR2 is SYDVKM. The V and J ends lost 6 bases and 3 bases respectively, with 11 bases between them. The CDR3 consists of 13 residues. DNA of the CDR3: TGTGCCAGCAGGAGGGGTACTCACACTGAAGCTTTCTTT. This gives the protein CASRRGTHTEAFF. Complete variable domain (other parts from reference TRBV28 and TRBJ1-1): DVKVTQSSRYLVKRTGEKVFLECVQDMDHENMFWYRQDPGLGLRLIYFSYDVKMKEKGDIPEGYSVSREKKERFSLILESASTNQTSMYLCASRRGTHTEAFFGQGTRLTVV.

This chain links TRBV6-5 with TRBJ1-2, with D perhaps matching TRBD1 (6 bases). The CDR3 extends over 14 amino acids. Germline V gene lookup returns CDR1 MNHEY and CDR2 SVGAGI. V gave up 9 bases and J gave up 6 bases, with 20 bases separating them. The CDR3 nucleotides are TGTGCCAGTTCCCTGGGGGCAGCTCGGGATGGCTACACCTTC. Translation gives CASSLGAARDGYTF.

V and J are TRBV14 and TRBJ1-3; 8 nucleotides agree with TRBD1. This CDR3 spans 14 amino acids. The ends lost 8 bases at V and 3 bases at J; junction bases unmatched: 6. Germline CDR1 reads SGHDN; CDR2 reads FVKESK. The CDR3 nucleotides are TGTGCCAGCGGGCCAGACAGGGGTGGAAACACCATATATTTT. Translated, it gives CASGPDRGGNTIYF.

The V gene is TRBV30, the J gene TRBJ1-6; D call uncertain. Deletions cut 0 bases from V and 7 bases from J, with 10 bases between. The CDR3 covers 14 residues. Germline V CDR1 and CDR2: GTSNPN, SVGIG (reference sequence). The CDR3 nucleotides are TGTGCCTGGAGTGTGGGTATACAGAATTCACCCCTCCACTTT. It is translated as CAWSVGIQNSPLHF.

The gene calls are TRBV28 and TRBJ2-3, with 16 bases fitting TRBD2. CDR3 length equals 18 residues. V shed 6 bases, J shed 7 bases, and the junction held 13 bases outside the gene matches. In germline, CDR1 is MDHEN, CDR2 SYDVKM. CDR3 DNA sequence: TGTGCCAGCAGGTCCCCGGGACTAGCGGGGGGGCCACGACATACGCAGTATTTT. It is translated as CASRSPGLAGGPRHTQYF. The entire variable domain, with the rest obtained from reference TRBV28 and TRBJ2-3, is as follows: DVKVTQSSRYLVKRTGEKVFLECVQDMDHENMFWYRQDPGLGLRLIYFSYDVKMKEKGDIPEGYSVSREKKERFSLILESASTNQTSMYLCASRSPGLAGGPRHTQYFGPGTRLTVL.

The chain joins TRBV4-2 to TRBJ1-1; 9 positions agree with TRBD1. The CDR3 length is 15 residues. Per the germline V gene, CDR1 is LGHNA and CDR2 is YNFKEQ. The V segment lost 3 bases and the J segment 5 bases; nucleotides outside the gene matches: 7. The CDR3 bases are TGTGCCAGCAGCCAGCGAGCACAGGGGGCTACTGAAGCTTTCTTT. Translation: CASSQRAQGATEAFF.

This chain's CDR3 is CASGLAGYEQFF. Written as DNA, the CDR3 is TGTGCCAGCGGACTAGCGGGGTATGAGCAGTTCTTC. The chain links TRBV2 to TRBJ2-1, with 12 positions matching TRBD2. V was pared by 8 bases and J by 8 bases, with 1 base of the junction left unmatched. The germline V gene encodes CDR1 SNHLY and CDR2 FYNNEI. The CDR3 extends over 12 amino acids.

J is TRBJ2-3 and V is TRBV28, with D possibly matching TRBD2 (5 bases). CDR1 and CDR2 (germline): MDHEN, SYDVKM. This CDR3 comprises 16 residues. V lost 1 base, J lost 4 bases, and 15 bases lay in between. CDR3 nucleotides: TGTGCCAGCAGTTTATATGGGAGCTCTTACTCAGATACGCAGTATTTT. This sequence encodes CASSLYGSSYSDTQYF.

The rearrangement uses TRBV4-1 and TRBJ1-4; no reliable D call. The CDR3 runs 16 residues. Between the trimmed V and J ends, which lost 3 bases and 0 bases, there was a span of 11 bases. The germline V gene encodes CDR1 MGHRA and CDR2 YSYEKL. The CDR3 nucleotides are TGCGCCAGCAGCCACCTTAGCAGTTCAACTAATGAAAAACTGTTTTTT. Translation gives CASSHLSSSTNEKLFF.

V and J are TRBV18 and TRBJ2-1; 10 bases agree with TRBD2. In germline, CDR1 is KGHSH, CDR2 LQKENI. This CDR3 comprises 16 residues. The J segment lost 4 bases and the V segment lost 4 bases, leaving 7 bases of the junction unmatched. The CDR3 nucleotides are TGTGCCAGCTCACTGGCGCTAGCGGGGGCATACAATGAGCAGTTCTTC. Translation gives CASSLALAGAYNEQFF.

The chain combines TRBV2 with TRBJ2-3; 9 bases are shared with TRBD2. The CDR3 sequence is 15 residues long. CDR1 SNHLY and CDR2 FYNNEI come from the germline V gene. Trimming at V came to 10 bases and at J to 4 bases, leaving 12 bases not matched to a gene. As DNA, the CDR3 is TGTGCCACCAACCTGGGACTAGCCCCCGCAGATACGCAGTATTTT. Encoded protein: CATNLGLAPADTQYF.

This rearrangement joins TRBV25-1 to TRBJ2-3, with 10 bases aligning to TRBD2. J lost 2 bases, V lost 3 bases, and 8 bases had no gene match. Germline-derived CDR1 and CDR2 are MGHDK and SYGVNS. This CDR3 has 17 residues. The chain's CDR3 is CASSDYTSGALTDTQYF. In nucleotides, the CDR3 is TGTGCCAGCAGTGATTATACTAGCGGGGCCCTCACAGATACGCAGTATTTT.

The chain links TRBV2 to TRBJ2-7; no definite D call. The ends were cut back, 6 bases at V and 3 bases at J, with 12 bases in the middle. CDR3 length: 13 residues. CDR1 is SNHLY, CDR2 FYNNEI, per germline. Written as DNA, the CDR3 is TGTGCCAGCAGCCAGGCAATTAGCTACGAGCAGTACGTC. Translating gives CASSQAISYEQYV.

This clone was observed a single time. The chain is built from TRBV19 and TRBJ1-1; a possible D gene is TRBD1 (6 bases). The CDR3 has 15 amino acids. The germline V gene encodes CDR1 LNHDA and CDR2 SQIVND (reference sequence). Trimming removed 6 bases from V and 1 base from J, with 15 bases in between. The CDR3 here is CASSYKGGGNTEAFF. The CDR3 DNA reads as TGTGCCAGTAGCTATAAAGGAGGGGGGAACACTGAAGCTTTCTTT. The full variable domain, rest sourced from reference TRBV19 and TRBJ1-1, is DGGITQSPKYLFRKEGQNVTLSCEQNLNHDAMYWYRQDPGQGLRLIYYSQIVNDFQKGDIAEGYSVSREKKESFPLTVTSAQKNPTAFYLCASSYKGGGNTEAFFGQGTRLTVV.

In its sample, this clone was seen once. J is TRBJ2-1 and V is TRBV4-1; 11 nucleotides line up with TRBD2. V trimming: 4 bases; J trimming: 7 bases; junction bases outside the gene matches: 24. Germline V gene sequence: CDR1 MGHRA, CDR2 YSYEKL. The CDR3 has 21 amino acids. This CDR3 is CASSLNPGTPLPSGRWNEQFF. The CDR3 DNA sequence: TGCGCCAGCAGCCTAAACCCCGGGACACCCCTTCCTAGCGGGAGGTGGAATGAGCAGTTCTTC.